This record looks at one T cell receptor beta chain sequence and its context. The target antigen is unknown. V dropped 3 bases and J dropped 0; count of bases not matched to a gene: 6. This CDR3 is built from 16 residues. The data were obtained in a study of T cells after yellow fever vaccination. Turning to the study itself: It was SMART-Seq v4 Ultra Low Input that prepared the fractions with low cell numbers. Study-wide points: The study re-detected most primary-vaccination clones after the booster (around 96% CD4, approximately 88% CD8). The secondary response was weaker, and its peak arrived faster, on day 5 versus 15.

Universal primer sites and UMIs were introduced during 5'RACE template-switching synthesis of TCR cDNA. MiXCR, run by TCRdb on the 5' RACE reads, gives a single entry per CDR3 protein. The data contain about 510,000 distinct CDR3 sequences, about a fifth of them seen just once; the ten biggest clones take up less than 20%. The sequencing used PBMCs, collected roughly 20 days after the first yellow fever vaccination. The genes are TRBV23-1 and TRBJ1-2; 8 bases line up with TRBD1. TRBV23-1 is treated as an ORF (open reading frame) with a function not yet certain. The receptor was derived from a man aged 18 to 35 who received the YFV17D yellow fever vaccine. DNA of the CDR3: TGCGCCAGCAGTCATCCCGGGACAGGTCCTAACTATGGCTACACCTTC. It is translated as CASSHPGTGPNYGYTF.